This T cell receptor beta chain stems from a study of human T cells and chemical hapten exposure. Time point described: pre-sensitization, week 0. Documented treatment: therapeutic diphenylcyclopropenone sensitization with weekly scalp DPC. One entry per CDR3 protein, called by TCRdb with MiXCR from the RACE reads. There are around 56,000 distinct CDR3 sequences in the sample; roughly 10% occur only once, and 8% to 10% lies in the top ten. The V and J ends lost 1 base and 2 bases respectively, with 5 bases between them. The V gene's germline CDR1 is MDHEN and CDR2 SYDVKM. This CDR3 region has 13 residues.

J is TRBJ2-5 and V is TRBV28, with no clear D. The sequences come from whole blood, collected in connection with sensitization to the hapten diphenylcyclopropenone (DPC). The receptor's source is a man between 35 and 55 years old with alopecia areata. Some clones in this sample may be carry-over from other donors' samples. The chain's CDR3 is CASSLFRQETQYF. Written as DNA, the CDR3 is TGTGCCAGCAGTTTATTTCGGCAAGAGACCCAGTACTTC.